This T cell receptor beta chain originates from a study of cytomegalovirus exposure and HLA in healthy donors. Findings and limits, study-wide: The dataset shows that most TCR sequences were rare, while some public TCRs occurred in many donors.

This clone was seen a single time. Its antigen is not identified. Data came from immunoSEQ multiplex PCR; TCRdb stores just in-frame clones and leaves some out. The sample holds 71,000 or so clones, approximately 94% seen once. CDR3 length: 16 residues. J lost 1 base, V lost 6 bases, and 11 bases had no gene match. Germline V gene sequence: CDR1 MNHEY, CDR2 SMNVEV (reference sequence). The V call is TRBV27, the J call TRBJ1-1; 7 bases fit TRBD1. Sequencing was carried out using PBMCs. The clonotype originates from a man aged 18 to 29 in good health and CMV-seropositive. The CDR3 DNA sequence: TGTGCCAGCAGCCGCATACAATGGACAGGGAACACTGAAGCTTTCTTT. Protein product: CASSRIQWTGNTEAFF.